Below, 10 T cell receptor beta chains from the same sample are listed, as sequenced in a study of blood T cell repertoires in COVID-19. Libraries were prepared by immunoSEQ multiplex PCR; TCRdb keeps only in-frame clonotypes and omits some of them. The data show about 300,000 clones, with around 90% seen just once and around 4.4% held by the top ten. What was sequenced was PBMCs or T cells enriched from blood (not recorded which). All receptors come from a woman aged 18-35 years with acute COVID-19.

J is TRBJ1-1 and V is TRBV4-2; a possible D gene is TRBD1 (5 bases). The CDR3 sequence is 14 residues long. Germline loops: CDR1 LGHNA, CDR2 YNFKEQ. Trimming removed 0 bases at V and 8 bases at J, with 13 bases between. The CDR3 DNA follows: TGTGCCAGCAGCCAAGAGGGCAGGGAGGGCGAAGCTTTCTTT. It translates to CASSQEGREGEAFF.

The chain uses TRBV6-5 and TRBJ1-5, with D possibly being TRBD1 (5 bases). The CDR3 length is 13 residues. Germline V gene lookup returns CDR1 MNHEY and CDR2 SVGAGI. Trimming removed 5 bases at V and 6 bases at J, with 11 bases between. The CDR3 sequence: CASSPREVQPQHF. The CDR3 DNA follows: TGTGCCAGCAGTCCCAGGGAGGTTCAGCCCCAGCATTTT.

The chain recombines TRBV6-5 with TRBJ1-3; D perhaps matches TRBD1 (6 bases). Germline lookup yields CDR1 MNHEY and CDR2 SVGAGI. V was trimmed by 6 bases and J by 4 bases, leaving 13 bases between them. The CDR3 covers 14 residues. Here the CDR3 DNA reads TGTGCCAGCAGCCCCGGGGGGCCGGGAAACACCATATATTTT. Translation: CASSPGGPGNTIYF.

The chain uses TRBV14 and TRBJ1-6, with 7 bases fitting TRBD1. The CDR3 extends over 17 amino acids. Trimming cost V 3 bases and J 5 bases; bases outside gene matches: 10. Germline CDR1 and CDR2: SGHDN and FVKESK. The CDR3 DNA sequence: TGTGCCAGCAGCCAGTTCGACAGGGCTACAAATAATTCACCCCTCCACTTT. This gives the protein CASSQFDRATNNSPLHF.

The V gene is TRBV28, the J gene TRBJ1-1, with D hard to call. This CDR3 has 14 amino acids. CDR1 is MDHEN and CDR2 is SYDVKM in the germline V gene. V lost 4 bases to trimming and J lost 1 base, with 10 bases between them. CDR3 DNA sequence: TGTGCCAGCAGTTATTCATCTAGGAACACTGAAGCTTTCTTT. Encoded protein: CASSYSSRNTEAFF.

The CDR3 region is CASIGQLNTEAFF. The CDR3 region has the DNA TGTGCCAGCATTGGACAGTTGAACACTGAAGCTTTCTTT. This rearrangement joins TRBV12-3 or TRBV12-4 to TRBJ1-1; tentatively, D is TRBD1 (6 bases). This CDR3 comprises 13 residues. Trimming removed 7 bases at V and 0 bases at J, with 9 bases between.

The rearrangement joins TRBV28 to TRBJ1-2, with D uncertain. This CDR3 has 13 residues. Trimming cost V 1 base and J 0 bases, with 3 bases left between them. Germline V gives CDR1 MDHEN, CDR2 SYDVKM. This CDR3 reads CASSLFTNYGYTF. The CDR3 DNA is TGTGCCAGCAGTTTATTTACTAACTATGGCTACACCTTC.

The J gene is TRBJ2-5, the V gene TRBV7-2, with TRBD2 matching 8 bases. Trimming cost V 5 bases and J 1 base; bases outside gene matches: 3. This CDR3 spans 14 amino acids. The germline CDR1 and CDR2 sequences are SGHTA and FQGNSA. DNA for the CDR3: TGTGCCAGCAGCGACGGGGGGGTCCAAGAGACCCAGTACTTC. Translation gives CASSDGGVQETQYF.

V and J are TRBV27 and TRBJ2-7, with D hard to call. The germline gives CDR1 MNHEY, CDR2 SMNVEV (reference sequence). Trimming took off 5 bases at V and 6 bases at J, with 20 bases between the two ends. The CDR3 loop spans 15 amino acids. For the CDR3, the DNA is TGTGCCAGCAGTGTAGAGGTAGTAGGTCCGGGCGAGCAGTACTTC. Translation: CASSVEVVGPGEQYF.

For the CDR3, the DNA is TGCGCCAGCAGTGGGACATGGGAAGGTTACACCTTC. Protein product: CASSGTWEGYTF. V is TRBV5-1 and J is TRBJ1-2; tentative D call: TRBD1 (6 bases). The germline V gene has CDR1 SGHRS and CDR2 YFSETQ. The CDR3 covers 12 residues. With 5 bases removed from V and 11 bases from J, the gap between germline ends came to 16 bases. The full variable domain, rest sourced from reference TRBV5-1 and TRBJ1-2, is KAGVTQTPRYLIKTRGQQVTLSCSPISGHRSVSWYQQTPGQGLQFLFEYFSETQRNKGNFPGRFSGRQFSNSRSEMNVSTLELGDSALYLCASSGTWEGYTFGSGTRLTVV.